This T cell receptor (beta chain) was retrieved from a study of T-cell reconstitution after alpha-beta-depleted transplantation in children. This clonotype showed up many times. Trimming stripped 2 bases from V and 4 bases from J, with 12 bases between. The CDR3 has 14 residues. Germline loops: CDR1 MNHEY, CDR2 SVGAGI. Preparation of the TCRbeta library involved a method that used unique molecular identifiers. Via MiXCR, TCRdb re-called the PCR reads, giving one row per CDR3 protein. The table includes roughly 200,000 distinct CDR3 sequences, less than 15% detected once. This TCR derives from a human donor who donated a stem cell graft to a child with acute lymphoblastic leukemia. The genes are TRBV6-5 and TRBJ2-7; no firm D call. The source material was PBMCs from the stem cell graft donor, sampled from the stem cell graft. The CDR3 reads CASSYDQRWYEQYF. The CDR3 nucleotides read TGTGCCAGCAGTTACGACCAAAGGTGGTACGAGCAGTACTTC.